By sample share, the clone carrying this TCR beta chain is large. The entry originates in a study of blood T cell repertoires in COVID-19. About the research overall: Acute and convalescent COVID-19 samples came from the United States, Italy and Spain.

The length of the CDR3 is 16 residues. The V end was cut by 5 bases, the J end by 2 bases, with 19 bases between. Germline V gene lookup returns CDR1 SGHDT and CDR2 YYEEEE. Per the original methods: Estimates of nucleated cell counts were drawn from the amplification of reference gene primers. Libraries were prepared by immunoSEQ multiplex PCR; TCRdb keeps only in-frame clonotypes and omits some of them. V, J and clone size are taken as reported in that table, and D and trimming were inferred from the DNA itself. The table shows 120,000 to 150,000 clones, with about 89% occurring only once. The sample comprised peripheral blood. The sequence was obtained from an elderly man with acute or convalescent COVID-19. The chain uses TRBV5-6 and TRBJ2-5; D is possibly TRBD2 (5 bases). The CDR3 loop reads CASSRGSQAQQETQYF. CDR3 bases: TGTGCCAGCAGTCGCGGGTCCCAGGCCCAGCAAGAGACCCAGTACTTC.